This T cell receptor (beta chain) was identified during a study of cytomegalovirus exposure and HLA in healthy donors. The CDR3 runs 14 residues. Germline CDR1 and CDR2: MDHEN and SYDVKM. Trimming stripped 2 bases from V and 5 bases from J, with 12 bases between. Notes on the study in general: Productive status was seen about 90% or about 30% of the time for most TCR beta V segments in an earlier analysis. Some segments of the V type, notably TRBV6-2 and TRBV6-3, were excluded as indistinguishable.

A note on this clone: Its specificity is not known.

Primers: 60 Vbeta forward and 13 Jbeta reverse. The protocol was immunoSEQ multiplex PCR, while the TCRdb copy is restricted to in-frame clones and leaves out a portion. The repertoire holds 150,000 to 250,000 clones, with around 76% as singletons. Sequencing was carried out using PBMCs. The receptor was derived from a man younger than 40 in good health and CMV-seronegative. This chain links TRBV28 with TRBJ1-2; D unclear. This CDR3 is CASSLTSGTYGYTF. The CDR3 DNA is TGTGCCAGCAGTTTAACATCGGGAACATATGGCTACACCTTC.